This TCR beta chain was retrieved from a study of PD-L1 blockade in urothelial cancer. Study information: Men with urothelial cancer arising in the bladder made up about 85% of the roughly 30 patients.

Measured with immunoSEQ multiplex PCR; TCRdb has only the in-frame clones, and not every one. The sample consists of around 69,000 clones, roughly 90% of them appearing once. The time point: peripheral blood 6 weeks after treatment start. The CDR3 totals 16 residues. J lost 4 bases, V lost 4 bases, and 13 bases had no gene match. CDR1 is SGDLS and CDR2 is YYNGEE in the germline V gene. The sequencing used PBMCs, collected around atezolizumab (anti-PD-L1) treatment. This clonotype was obtained from a woman older than 75 with urothelial cancer. This sequence joins TRBV9 and TRBJ2-7; the match to TRBD2 covers 8 bases. In DNA, the CDR3 is TGTGCCAGCAGCCCCCAGAACGGACTAGCTTGGTACGAGCAGTACTTC. Protein: CASSPQNGLAWYEQYF.